These 13 T cell receptor beta chains came from one sample sequenced in a study of blood T cell repertoires in COVID-19. Measured with immunoSEQ multiplex PCR; TCRdb has only the in-frame clones, and not every one. The table has about 250,000 clones, around 90% seen once. Sequenced input: peripheral blood. The receptors come from a woman aged 30 to 39 with acute or convalescent COVID-19.

The chain recombines TRBV5-1 with TRBJ2-3; maybe TRBD1 (6 bases). Germline CDR1 and CDR2: SGHRS and YFSETQ. Trimming removed 7 bases from V and 1 base from J, with 16 bases in between. The CDR3 is 15 residues long. The CDR3 bases are TGCGCCAGCGCCTGGAGTGGGACACGCACAGATACGCAGTATTTT. It yields the protein CASAWSGTRTDTQYF.

This clone was detected only once. The rearrangement uses TRBV12-3 or TRBV12-4 and TRBJ2-1; D unclear. Trimming removed 6 bases at V and 10 bases at J, with 10 bases between. CDR3 length equals 11 residues. CDR3 loop: CASREAGEQFF. The DNA of the CDR3 is TGTGCCAGCAGAGAGGCCGGGGAGCAGTTCTTC.

The chain couples TRBV1 to TRBJ2-7; TRBD2 is taken as the D call from the table, unchecked against the DNA. TRBV1 is noted as a pseudogene. The CDR3 contains 9 residues. The chain's CDR3 is CRWRVPLYF. In DNA, the CDR3 is TGCAGGTGGCGGGTCCCCCTGTACTTC.

The chain joins TRBV27 to TRBJ2-7, with 9 bases aligning to TRBD2. There are 14 residues in the CDR3. V shed 6 bases and J 2 bases; nucleotides not matched to a gene: 5. Germline values: CDR1 MNHEY, CDR2 SMNVEV (reference sequence). The chain's CDR3 is CASSLAGRPYEQYF. As DNA, the CDR3 is TGTGCCAGCAGCCTAGCGGGACGGCCCTACGAGCAGTACTTC.

DNA of the CDR3: TGTGCCAGCCGTACTAGCGGGAGTGTGGATGAGCAGTTCTTC. This sequence encodes CASRTSGSVDEQFF. The chain employs TRBV19 and TRBJ2-1; 11 bases align to TRBD2. V was clipped by 9 bases and J by 8 bases; unmatched bases: 9. Germline lookup yields CDR1 LNHDA and CDR2 SQIVND (reference sequence). The CDR3 is 14 amino acids.

This clone was detected only once. The genes are TRBV4-1 and TRBJ2-1; TRBD2 is a possible D gene (5 bases). The V end lost 4 bases, the J end lost 7 bases, and 20 bases lay between the germline ends. Germline V lookup: CDR1 MGHRA, CDR2 YSYEKL. CDR3 length equals 16 residues. The CDR3 loop is CASSLRLAGIVNEQFF. DNA for the CDR3: TGCGCCAGCAGCCTCCGCCTGGCGGGCATAGTAAATGAGCAGTTCTTC.

The V call is TRBV10-1, the J call TRBJ2-1, with 7 bases fitting TRBD2. CDR3 length: 15 amino acids. With V trimmed by 0 bases and J by 9 bases, 8 bases remained unmatched. Germline V lookup: CDR1 WNHNN, CDR2 SYGVQD (reference sequence). CDR3 sequence (DNA): TGCGCCAGCAGTGAGTCAGGACTAGGTAGTGGTGAGCAGTTCTTC. Translation: CASSESGLGSGEQFF.

The chain is built from TRBV6-1 and TRBJ1-2; 9 bases match TRBD1. The CDR3 contains 15 residues. Per germline, CDR1 MNHNS and CDR2 SASEGT. The junction had 7 bases not matched to a gene; V was cut back by 1 base and J by 7 bases. In DNA form, the CDR3 reads TGTGCCAGCAGTGAAGAGACAGGGGGTTTTGGTGGCTACACCTTC. It codes for CASSEETGGFGGYTF.

The rearrangement uses TRBV9 and TRBJ1-2; 7 nucleotides align to TRBD1. The V gene's germline CDR1 is SGDLS and CDR2 YYNGEE. Unmatched junction bases numbered 3, after V lost 0 bases and J lost 4 bases. This CDR3 is 14 amino acids long. This chain's CDR3 is CASSVGQGTYGYTF. In DNA form, the CDR3 reads TGTGCCAGCAGCGTAGGACAGGGTACCTATGGCTACACCTTC.

The chain has TRBV5-1 and TRBJ2-5; 10 nucleotides agree with TRBD1. Losses at the gene ends were 3 bases for V and 5 bases for J; bases not matched to a gene: 10. Germline V gives CDR1 SGHRS, CDR2 YFSETQ. The CDR3 sequence is 16 residues long. Here the CDR3 DNA reads TGCGCCAGCAGCTCGACAGGGGGCGCGGTCCGGGAGACCCAGTACTTC. Residues: CASSSTGGAVRETQYF.

This chain links TRBV7-8 with TRBJ1-5, with D unclear. The CDR3 is 16 amino acids. The germline V gene encodes CDR1 SGHVS and CDR2 FQNEAQ. V shed 1 base and J shed 0 bases, with 10 bases lying between them. CDR3 coding DNA: TGTGCCAGCAGCTTAGGCGGAGCATATAGCAATCAGCCCCAGCATTTT. This gives the protein CASSLGGAYSNQPQHF.

V is TRBV10-2 and J is TRBJ1-1; 9 bases line up with TRBD1. The germline V gene has CDR1 WSHSY and CDR2 SAAADI. This CDR3 region has 14 residues. V lost 2 bases, J lost 5 bases, and 3 bases stayed unmatched. CDR3 sequence: CASSEPGQGTEAFF. The DNA for the CDR3 is TGCGCCAGCAGTGAGCCGGGACAGGGAACTGAAGCTTTCTTT.

J is TRBJ1-5 and V is TRBV6-2 or TRBV6-3; unclear D gene. Germline V gene lookup returns CDR1 MNHEY and CDR2 SVGEGT. With 0 bases removed from V and 4 bases from J, the gap between germline ends came to 13 bases. This CDR3 has 16 residues. The CDR3 loop is CASSYSWQAVNQPQHF. In nucleotides, the CDR3 is TGTGCCAGCAGTTACTCATGGCAGGCCGTAAATCAGCCCCAGCATTTT.